This passage covers 17 T cell receptor beta chains from one sample sequenced in a study of blood T cell repertoires in COVID-19. TCRdb's table, derived via immunoSEQ multiplex PCR, lists solely in-frame clones and lacks some. The top ten hold about 3% of the sample, which has 210,000 or so clones, roughly 78% seen once. Sequenced input: peripheral blood. Every receptor here comes from a woman of 80 years or more with active or convalescent COVID-19.

The J gene is TRBJ2-2, the V gene TRBV9; TRBD1 might be the D (6 bases). The CDR3 has 15 residues. Between the trimmed V and J ends, which lost 4 bases and 1 base, there was a span of 11 bases. Germline values: CDR1 SGDLS, CDR2 YYNGEE. The CDR3 reads CASSMRQENTGELFF. The CDR3 DNA reads as TGTGCCAGCAGCATGAGACAGGAGAACACCGGGGAGCTGTTTTTT. Together with reference TRBV9 and TRBJ2-2, the CDR3 gives the full variable domain: DSGVTQTPKHLITATGQRVTLRCSPRSGDLSVYWYQQSLDQGLQFLIQYYNGEERAKGNILERFSAQQFPDLHSELNLSSLELGDSALYFCASSMRQENTGELFFGEGSRLTVL.

The V call is TRBV2, the J call TRBJ2-5; TRBD1 is a possible D gene (6 bases). Germline CDR1 SNHLY, CDR2 FYNNEI. The ends were cut back, 5 bases at V and 2 bases at J, with 9 bases in the middle. The CDR3 has 13 residues. The CDR3 reads CASSNDRQETQYF. CDR3 coding DNA: TGTGCCAGCAGTAATGACAGGCAAGAGACCCAGTACTTC.

The chain has TRBV2 and TRBJ2-1, with unresolved D. Trimming took off 7 bases at V and 0 bases at J, with 13 bases between the two ends. This CDR3 spans 15 amino acids. Looked up from germline, CDR1 is SNHLY and CDR2 is FYNNEI. The DNA for the CDR3 is TGTGCCAGCATCGTGGGCAGCAGCTCCTACAATGAGCAGTTCTTC. Translating gives CASIVGSSSYNEQFF.

The V gene is TRBV28, the J gene TRBJ1-2, with 7 nucleotides matching TRBD1. The V gene end was trimmed by 6 bases and the J gene end by 7 bases; junction bases not matched to a gene: 14. This CDR3 contains 15 residues. Germline CDR1 is MDHEN and CDR2 is SYDVKM. The CDR3 spells CASSRQGQRSTGYTF. The CDR3 DNA sequence: TGTGCCAGCAGCCGCCAGGGACAGCGATCGACTGGCTACACCTTC.

Here the CDR3 reads CASSPPSWTGRNQPQHF. CDR3 DNA sequence: TGTGCCAGCTCACCACCTTCTTGGACAGGGCGGAATCAGCCCCAGCATTTT. The chain employs TRBV18 and TRBJ1-5; 8 nucleotides match TRBD1. J was trimmed by 4 bases and V by 0 bases; bases with no gene match: 8. Germline CDR1 is KGHSH and CDR2 is LQKENI. CDR3 length: 17 residues.

V and J are TRBV4-2 and TRBJ1-4; tentative D call: TRBD1 (6 bases). This CDR3 is 15 amino acids long. Trimming removed 2 bases at V and 2 bases at J, with 9 bases between. Germline V CDR1 and CDR2: LGHNA, YNFKEQ. The CDR3 DNA reads as TGTGCCAGCAGCCAAAGGGGGTCGACTAATGAAAAACTGTTTTTT. Amino acid sequence: CASSQRGSTNEKLFF.

The chain has TRBV21-1 and TRBJ1-2. TRBV21-1 is a pseudogene locus. The CDR3 covers 16 residues. Here the CDR3 DNA reads TGTGCCAGCCCCGATGCTCCCCGGGGGGGTCTTTGGGGCTACACCTTC. Translating gives CASPDAPRGGLWGYTF.

The chain's CDR3 is CASSHGTSGGFTDTQYF. CDR3 nucleotides: TGTGCCAGCAGCCACGGTACTAGCGGGGGATTCACAGATACGCAGTATTTT. This chain connects TRBV3-1 (or the pseudogene TRBV3-2) to TRBJ2-3, with 11 bases that match TRBD2. The CDR3 has 17 residues. Per germline, CDR1 LGHDT and CDR2 YNNKEL (reference sequence). V shed 3 bases, J shed 2 bases, and the junction held 7 bases outside the gene matches.

The rearrangement links TRBV28 to TRBJ2-7; 12 nucleotides agree with TRBD1. Trimming at V came to 5 bases and at J to 3 bases, leaving 5 bases not matched to a gene. The CDR3 covers 15 residues. The germline V gene has CDR1 MDHEN and CDR2 SYDVKM. The CDR3 region has the DNA TGTGCCAGCAGTGAAGGGACAGGGGGCCTCTACGAGCAGTACTTC. Protein sequence: CASSEGTGGLYEQYF.

The chain couples TRBV6-6 to TRBJ2-7, with TRBD1 matching over 11 bases. V gave up 6 bases and J gave up 0 bases; unmatched junction bases: 4. Germline values: CDR1 MNHNY, CDR2 SVGAGI (reference sequence). This CDR3 is 15 amino acids long. CDR3 residues: CASRTGTGGSYEQYF. In DNA form, the CDR3 reads TGTGCCAGCAGAACCGGGACAGGGGGCTCCTACGAGCAGTACTTC.

The chain links TRBV19 to TRBJ1-4; 7 bases are shared with TRBD1. The CDR3 has 15 residues. Trimming at V came to 4 bases and at J to 5 bases, leaving 7 bases not matched to a gene. Germline CDR1 LNHDA, CDR2 SQIVND (reference sequence). The CDR3 region is CASSRSTGANEKLFF. The CDR3 bases are TGTGCCAGTAGTAGGAGCACAGGGGCGAATGAAAAACTGTTTTTT.

This clone appeared a single time. The CDR3 DNA follows: TGTGCCAGCAGCCAAGTCGTAGCGGGGCGCACAGATACGCAGTATTTT. Translated: CASSQVVAGRTDTQYF. V usage is TRBV3-1 (or the pseudogene TRBV3-2) and J usage is TRBJ2-3; TRBD2 aligns across 8 bases. The ends lost 1 base at V and 1 base at J; junction bases unmatched: 4. This CDR3 has 16 amino acids. The germline V gene has CDR1 LGHDT and CDR2 YNNKEL (reference sequence).

This sequence joins TRBV18 and TRBJ1-2, with D uncertain. CDR3 length equals 13 residues. Germline lookup yields CDR1 KGHSH and CDR2 LQKENI. Trimming removed 6 bases at V and 4 bases at J, with 12 bases between. The CDR3 reads CASSRDTLYGYTF. The CDR3, as DNA: TGTGCCAGCTCGCGAGACACGCTCTATGGCTACACCTTC.

The V call is TRBV6-5, the J call TRBJ2-4; D uncertain. This CDR3 contains 14 residues. The germline V gene has CDR1 MNHEY and CDR2 SVGAGI. Trimming took 5 bases from V and 0 from J, leaving 8 bases between them. Written as DNA, the CDR3 is TGTGCCAGCAGTCCAGGATTAGCCAAAAACATTCAGTACTTC. It yields the protein CASSPGLAKNIQYF.

The rearrangement joins TRBV5-4 to TRBJ1-6; TRBD1 matches at 7 bases. J gave up 7 bases and V 1 base, and 2 bases lay outside the gene matches. The CDR3 sequence is 14 residues long. The germline V gene encodes CDR1 SGHNT and CDR2 YYREEE (reference sequence). CDR3 nucleotides: TGTGCCAGCAGCTTGCGAGGGGGCAATTCACCCCTCCACTTT. Protein sequence: CASSLRGGNSPLHF.

This clone was recorded once. The chain is built from TRBV7-2 and TRBJ1-1; 7 bases match TRBD1. Germline-derived CDR1 and CDR2 are SGHTA and FQGNSA. Germline trimming cut 3 bases from V and 5 bases from J; bases unmatched to any gene: 6. The CDR3 runs 14 residues. As DNA, the CDR3 is TGTGCCAGCAGCTTTAGTCAGGGGGTAACTGAAGCTTTCTTT. This gives the protein CASSFSQGVTEAFF.

The rearrangement uses TRBV4-3 and TRBJ2-7, with D maybe TRBD1 (6 bases). The germline CDR1 and CDR2 sequences are LGHNA and YSLEER. CDR3 length equals 18 residues. V was trimmed by 1 base and J by 2 bases, leaving 21 bases between them. CDR3 region: CASSQAAVGAGVAYEQYF. The CDR3 bases are TGCGCCAGCAGCCAAGCAGCCGTAGGCGCAGGGGTCGCCTACGAGCAGTACTTC.